A selection of T cell receptor beta chains follows, all from one sample in a study of OX40 agonist ivuxolimab in advanced cancers. Measured with immunoSEQ multiplex PCR; TCRdb has only the in-frame clones, and not every one. The table lists about 77,000 clones, about 84% of them singletons. The starting material was CD4+ or CD8+ T cells sorted from blood, obtained in a trial of the OX40 agonist ivuxolimab. The receptors were sampled from an adult with an advanced solid tumor such as melanoma, head and neck, liver or kidney cancer. Each CDR3 is given with its conserved first and last residue. Not every row has a clone size; where given, it reads once, few, many or a size class.

size | V | CDR3
. | TRBV4-1 | CASSHAVDTDQPQHF
. | TRBV7-2 | CASSLALYTDTQYF
once | TRBV13 | CASKRSNSNQPQHF
. | TRBV30 | CAWSASGTNNSPLHF
. | TRBV29-1 | CSVEPGLTHRGAVF
. | TRBV6-1 | CASSGTVLTEAFF
. | TRBV9 | CASSVGQRYYEQYF
. | TRBV29-1 | CSISQGDEGDTQYF
. | TRBV6-5 | CASSLAGEYYGYTF
. | TRBV6-1 | CASSGTGEETQYF
. | TRBV5-6 | CASSSLTSGGNEQFF
. | TRBV6-1 | CASSENSRLVGDTQYF
once | TRBV6-5 | CAISESSPKGYTF
. | TRBV4-2 | CASSRQASAQETQYF
. | TRBV19 | CASSTRGPGELFF
. | TRBV7-2 | CASTPAQTNYGYTF
. | TRBV11-3 | CASSLVNGSPLHF
. | TRBV15 | CATSRGTPNEQFF
. | TRBV7-6 | CASSSNPVYQETQYF
few | TRBV30 | CAWSGRASGQGWQPQHF
. | TRBV7-3 | CASSLIASGELFF
. | TRBV6-1 | CAISEVWDRAGNTIYF
once | TRBV5-1 | CASRPPGQGRRANEKLFF
. | TRBV6-6 | CASGKGMNTEAFF
. | TRBV7-2 | CASSPRTSGSSTDTQYF
. | TRBV6-6 | CASSYPTGRGSYGYTF
once | TRBV30 | CAWRAFNRGPNTEAFF
. | TRBV5-1 | CASKVGTGVWTEAFF
few | TRBV29-1 | CSVEDRISGHRSYEQYF
few | TRBV7-8 | CASSSRTDGQPQHF
. | TRBV6-6 | CASRGTTGTVDQPQHF
few | TRBV6-1 | CASRPTGRNQPQHF
. | TRBV6-1 | CASSEFPPGTSNSPLHF
. | TRBV11-2 | CASSPGLDTNTEAFF
. | TRBV10-3 | CAISEAASRTYEQYF
. | TRBV4-3 | CASSQGNSPLHF
. | TRBV7-6 | CASSFQDRGYTGELFF
. | TRBV2 | CASTQHLSNYGYTF
. | TRBV25-1 | CASTHTGIYTGELFF
. | TRBV7-2 | CASSLDQNTIYF
. | TRBV19 | CASSLILQGARNGYTF
few | TRBV11-1 | CASSLVLLGRTEAFF
many | TRBV19 | CASSPPVSNIDYGYTF
. | TRBV2 | CASERVGFNEQFF